The clone carrying this T cell receptor beta chain appeared once. This entry is derived from a study of blood T cell repertoires in COVID-19. Study details: Acute-phase and convalescent COVID-19 samples originated in the United States, Italy and Spain.

CDR1 is KGHSH and CDR2 is LQKENI in the germline V gene. V gave up 3 bases and J gave up 10 bases, with 19 bases separating them. The CDR3 covers 15 residues. Assay: immunoSEQ multiplex PCR; the TCRdb copy retains only in-frame clones and omits some. The table lists 150,000 to 200,000 clones, 70% to 90% of them singletons. The sample was peripheral blood. The chain couples TRBV18 to TRBJ2-1; TRBD2 is a possible D gene (6 bases). This clonotype was sampled from a human donor in a cohort sampled during active COVID-19. This chain's CDR3 is CASSPPQRATMEQFF. CDR3 coding DNA: TGTGCCAGCTCACCCCCTCAGCGGGCGACGATGGAGCAGTTCTTC.